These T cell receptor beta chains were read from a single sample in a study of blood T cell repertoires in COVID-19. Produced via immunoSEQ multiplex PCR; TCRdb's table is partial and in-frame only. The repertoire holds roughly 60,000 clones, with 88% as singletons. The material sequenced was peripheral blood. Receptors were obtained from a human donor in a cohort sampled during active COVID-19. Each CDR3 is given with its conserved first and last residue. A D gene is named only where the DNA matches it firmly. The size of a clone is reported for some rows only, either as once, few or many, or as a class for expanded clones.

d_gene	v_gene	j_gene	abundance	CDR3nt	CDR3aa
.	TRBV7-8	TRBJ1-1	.	TGTGCCAGCAGCTTAGGGGGGAGGAGTGGGGAAGCTTTCTTT	CASSLGGRSGEAFF
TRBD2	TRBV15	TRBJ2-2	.	TGTGCCACCAGCAGAGAGGCGGGTCTAGCGGGGAACACCGGGGAGCTGTTTTTT	CATSREAGLAGNTGELFF
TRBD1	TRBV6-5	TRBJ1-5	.	TGTGCCAGCAGTCCGGGACAGGGGGCACAGCCCCAGCATTTT	CASSPGQGAQPQHF
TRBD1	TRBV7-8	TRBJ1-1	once	TGTGCCAGCAGCAGGGAGCGACAGGGGCGAGTGAACACTGAAGCTTTCTTT	CASSRERQGRVNTEAFF
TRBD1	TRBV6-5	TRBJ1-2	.	TGTGCCAGCAGTCCGTCAGGGGGCGGTGGCTACACCTTC	CASSPSGGGGYTF
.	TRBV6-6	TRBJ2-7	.	TGTGCCAGCAGTTACGCTGACATTACGCCCTACGAGCAGTACTTC	CASSYADITPYEQYF
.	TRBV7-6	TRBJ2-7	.	TGTGCCAGCAGCTTAGACTGGTCCTACGAGCAGTACTTC	CASSLDWSYEQYF
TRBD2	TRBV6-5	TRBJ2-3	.	TGTGCCAGCAGTACGAGCGGGAGAGTCTCAGATACGCAGTATTTT	CASSTSGRVSDTQYF
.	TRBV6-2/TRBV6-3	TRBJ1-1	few	TGTGCCAGCAGTTCTCAAACAGGGTCTTGGGACACTGAAGCTTTCTTT	CASSSQTGSWDTEAFF
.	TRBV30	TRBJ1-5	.	TGTGCCTGGAGTGGGTCGAGCGGCTCTTATAGCAATCAGCCCCAGCATTTT	CAWSGSSGSYSNQPQHF